These T cell receptor beta chains were read from a single sample in a study of radiotherapy plus CTLA-4 blockade in lung cancer. Assay: immunoSEQ multiplex PCR; the TCRdb copy retains only in-frame clones and omits some. The data show tens of thousands of clones, roughly 86% seen once. The specimen was peripheral blood, collected from a patient treated with radiotherapy plus ipilimumab. All receptors derive from a human donor with non-small cell lung cancer that progressed on radiotherapy plus ipilimumab. Both conserved end residues are part of each CDR3. Fields, in order: V gene, clone size, CDR3 length, D gene, J gene, CDR3 DNA, CDR3 protein. The D gene is left open where the match is weak. Some rows have no size entry. The others give once, few or many, or a class for an expanded clone.

TRBV4-3	NA	17	TRBD2	TRBJ2-2	TGCGCCAGCAGCCAAGCCGGGGGGGCCGACTATTACGGGGAGCTGTTTTTT	CASSQAGGADYYGELFF
TRBV10-3	NA	13	NA	TRBJ2-1	TGTGCCATCAGTGAGTACGTGGGAGGTGAGCAGTTCTTC	CAISEYVGGEQFF
TRBV6-1	once	17	TRBD1	TRBJ1-2	TGTGCCAGCAGTGCCCGAAGAGGGGACAGCCACGTCTATGGCTACACCTTC	CASSARRGDSHVYGYTF
TRBV9	NA	15	NA	TRBJ2-7	TGTGCCAGCAGCCCGTTAGGGGGAGTACCTAACGAGCAGTACTTC	CASSPLGGVPNEQYF
TRBV7-9	NA	15	NA	TRBJ1-2	TGTGCCAGCAGCTTAAGCTATCAGGGGTCCTATGGCTACACCTTC	CASSLSYQGSYGYTF
TRBV4-1	NA	15	NA	TRBJ2-5	TGCGCCAGCAGCCCCGAGGGCGACCGGGGTGAGACCCAGTACTTC	CASSPEGDRGETQYF
TRBV28	NA	17	TRBD2	TRBJ2-1	TGTGCCAGCACCAGCCTGATTGCCCTAGCGGGGGGCAATGAGCAGTTCTTC	CASTSLIALAGGNEQFF
TRBV15	NA	17	NA	TRBJ2-1	TGTGCCACCAGCAGAGATCGGAACAGGGGGGGTAGCAATGAGCAGTTCTTC	CATSRDRNRGGSNEQFF
TRBV4-1	NA	17	TRBD2	TRBJ2-7	TGCGCCAGCAGCCAAGGGACTAGCGGGAGTATCTCCTACGAGCAGTACTTC	CASSQGTSGSISYEQYF
TRBV4-3	NA	17	TRBD2	TRBJ2-1	TGCGCCAGCAGCCAAGATCCAGCGGGGGGGATGAACAATGAGCAGTTCTTC	CASSQDPAGGMNNEQFF
TRBV6-5	NA	15	TRBD1	TRBJ2-7	TGTGCCAGCAGTTGGGGACAGGGGGGCACCTACGAGCAGTACTTC	CASSWGQGGTYEQYF
TRBV7-2	few	14	NA	TRBJ1-5	TGTGCCAGCAGCTTAACACGGGGCGGTCAGCCCCAGCATTTT	CASSLTRGGQPQHF
TRBV30	NA	14	TRBD2	TRBJ2-1	TGTGCCTGGAGCGGGGGGGCTTCCTACAATGAGCAGTTCTTC	CAWSGGASYNEQFF
TRBV6-5	NA	14	NA	TRBJ1-2	TGTGCCAGCAGCCCCTCGTCCAGGGATAATGGCTACACCTTC	CASSPSSRDNGYTF
TRBV7-2	NA	14	NA	TRBJ1-2	TGTGCCAGCAGCTTTCGGGCCGAAAACTATGGCTACACCTTC	CASSFRAENYGYTF
TRBV5-1	NA	15	TRBD1	TRBJ1-5	TGCGCCAGCAGCCTAGGGACAGGTGGCAATCAGCCCCAGCATTTT	CASSLGTGGNQPQHF
TRBV6-5	few	15	NA	TRBJ2-7	TGTGCCAGCAGTTACGCATCCGGGACTTTCTACGAGCAGTACTTC	CASSYASGTFYEQYF
TRBV30	NA	19	TRBD2	TRBJ2-1	TGTGCCTGGAGTGTACGACGCGGGAGACACCTGAACCCAGCTAATGAGCAGTTCTTC	CAWSVRRGRHLNPANEQFF
TRBV5-4	NA	14	TRBD2	TRBJ2-3	TGTGCCAGCAGCCCCGGACTAGCGGCAGATACGCAGTATTTT	CASSPGLAADTQYF
TRBV5-1	NA	14	TRBD2	TRBJ2-3	TGCGCCAGCAGCTTGGGACTAGCGGGGGCGGGGTCGTATTTT	CASSLGLAGAGSYF
TRBV25-1	NA	13	NA	TRBJ2-5	TGTGCCAGCAGTGAATATGCCTCAGAGACCCAGTACTTC	CASSEYASETQYF
TRBV7-9	NA	12	NA	TRBJ2-7	TGTGCCAGCACCCTGGGACTCTACGAGCAGTACTTC	CASTLGLYEQYF
TRBV7-8	NA	16	TRBD1	TRBJ1-1	TGTGCCAGCAGCTCTACAGGGGGCGCAGAAGACACTGAAGCTTTCTTT	CASSSTGGAEDTEAFF
TRBV30	NA	13	TRBD1	TRBJ1-2	TGTGCCTGGAGTGAGGACAGGTGGTATGGCTACACCTTC	CAWSEDRWYGYTF
TRBV29-1	NA	12	TRBD1	TRBJ1-2	TGCAGCGTTGCGACAGGGATCTATGGCTACACCTTC	CSVATGIYGYTF
TRBV27	NA	17	NA	TRBJ1-1	TGTGCCAGCAGTCCCCACGCAGGCCCCGGGACAAACACTGAAGCTTTCTTT	CASSPHAGPGTNTEAFF
TRBV6-6	NA	14	TRBD1	TRBJ2-1	TGTGCCAGCACCGAGGGACAGGCCTACAATGAGCAGTTCTTC	CASTEGQAYNEQFF
TRBV18	NA	15	TRBD2	TRBJ2-7	TGTGCCAGCTCACCACCGATTGGGACTATCTACGAGCAGTACTTC	CASSPPIGTIYEQYF
TRBV29-1	NA	12	NA	TRBJ1-1	TGCAGCGCCACGGCGACTACCACTGAAGCTTTCTTT	CSATATTTEAFF
TRBV7-9	NA	18	TRBD2	TRBJ2-1	TGTGCCAGCAGCTTAGGGCAGTTCCTAGCGGGAGGCAACAATGAGCAGTTCTTC	CASSLGQFLAGGNNEQFF
TRBV9	NA	16	NA	TRBJ2-5	TGTGCCAGCAGCGGAAGAGGTACGGGACGTGGTGAGACCCAGTACTTC	CASSGRGTGRGETQYF
TRBV2	NA	11	NA	TRBJ2-1	TGTGCCAGCATGGCAGATAATGAGCAGTTCTTC	CASMADNEQFF
TRBV4-1	NA	15	TRBD1	TRBJ2-1	TGCGCCAGCAGTCCCGGGACAGGAACCTACAATGAGCAGTTCTTC	CASSPGTGTYNEQFF
TRBV2	NA	14	TRBD1	TRBJ2-2	TGTGCCAGCAGTCGAGACAGGGCTACCGGGGAGCTGTTTTTT	CASSRDRATGELFF
TRBV18	NA	17	TRBD2	TRBJ2-2	TGTGCCAGCTCACCAGGACTAGCGGGAACCGGCACCGGGGAGCTGTTTTTT	CASSPGLAGTGTGELFF
TRBV4-2	NA	16	TRBD2	TRBJ2-3	TGTGCCAGCAGCCAGTGGGGCGGGGGTGAGGCAGATACGCAGTATTTT	CASSQWGGGEADTQYF
TRBV11-2	NA	15	NA	TRBJ2-4	TGTGCCAGCAGCCCCTCCAGGGTACTCGGAAACATTCAGTACTTC	CASSPSRVLGNIQYF
TRBV4-3	NA	15	NA	TRBJ2-5	TGCGCCAGCAGCTACGGGACCGCGGACCAAGAGACCCAGTACTTC	CASSYGTADQETQYF
TRBV15	few	12	NA	TRBJ2-7	TGTGCCACCAGCCGACCTACTAGCGAGCAGTACTTC	CATSRPTSEQYF
TRBV23-1	NA	15	TRBD1	TRBJ2-7	TGCGCCAGCAGTCAATCGACACAGGGGGTCTACGAGCAGTACTTC	CASSQSTQGVYEQYF
TRBV7-9	NA	13	NA	TRBJ1-4	TGTGCCAGCAGGCCCGAGGAAGATGAAAAACTGTTTTTT	CASRPEEDEKLFF
TRBV6-6	once	14	NA	TRBJ1-4	TGTGCCAGCAGTTACAGGGGTGGGAATGAAAAACTGTTTTTT	CASSYRGGNEKLFF
TRBV28	NA	13	NA	TRBJ2-2	TGTGCCACTACCACAGGGAACACCGGGGAGCTGTTTTTT	CATTTGNTGELFF
TRBV7-2	NA	13	NA	TRBJ2-7	TGTGCCAGCAGCCTCGACAGATCCTACGAGCAGTACTTC	CASSLDRSYEQYF
TRBV10-3	NA	14	NA	TRBJ1-1	TGTGCCATCAGTGGAACTTGGGGGGCTACTGAAGCTTTCTTT	CAISGTWGATEAFF